This TCR beta chain was observed in a study of T cell responses to AZD1222 COVID-19 vaccine. The CDR3 is made up of 12 amino acids. Deletions cut 4 bases from V and 2 bases from J, with 6 bases between. CDR1 is ENHRY and CDR2 is SYGVKD in the germline V gene. The protocol was immunoSEQ multiplex PCR, while the TCRdb copy is restricted to in-frame clones and leaves out a portion. The table lists 150,000 or so clones, roughly 90% of them singletons, with 1.4% in the top ten. The receptor was isolated from an adult in good health. V usage is TRBV10-3 and J usage is TRBJ2-7; D gene unclear. Sequenced here: peripheral blood, sampled on day 0 of AZD1222 vaccination. The CDR3 DNA follows: TGTGCCATCAGTGTTCAACCCTACGAGCAGTACTTC. This gives the protein CAISVQPYEQYF.